The TCR beta chain under discussion was sequenced for a study of T-cell memory formation after mild COVID-19. The study's findings and limits: Among clones peaking at day 37 in the second wave, SARS-CoV-2 specificity remained unconfirmed.

The J segment lost 5 bases and the V segment lost 2 bases, leaving 5 bases of the junction unmatched. CDR3 length equals 14 residues. The germline V gene has CDR1 SEHNR and CDR2 FQNEAQ (reference sequence). TCRdb ran MiXCR on the 5' RACE reads and lists one entry per CDR3 protein. The sample includes roughly 170,000 distinct CDR3 sequences, about 18% of them seen just once. This clonotype appeared a few times. Its specificity is not known. The gene calls are TRBV7-9 and TRBJ1-1; 7 bases agree with TRBD1. This receptor was taken from a man younger than 30 who had mild COVID-19 (a few samples of this study predate the infection). Cell type and time point are not known. The sample consisted of PBMCs or a T cell subset sorted from them (not recorded which). The CDR3 bases are TGTGCCAGCAGCTTAATCGGGACAGATACTGAAGCTTTCTTT. Translation: CASSLIGTDTEAFF.